Sequencing of this TCR beta chain was carried out in a study of T cells after yellow fever vaccination. Whole-study results and caveats: Weaker in magnitude, the secondary response showed a faster peak on day 5 versus 15. The presence of abundant clonotypes contaminating from the bulk population was possible in FACS-sorted repertoires.

A 5'RACE template-switching step, the method used to make TCR cDNA, added a universal primer site and UMIs. TCRdb called the 5' RACE reads again in MiXCR, with one record for every CDR3 protein. The data show under 400,000 distinct CDR3 sequences, with around 13% seen just once and 2.5% to 4% held by the top ten. Of note for this clonotype: Its cognate antigen is unknown.

The CDR3 loop spans 15 amino acids. Trimming took 4 bases from V and 4 from J; bases not matched to a gene: 4. Germline V gene lookup returns CDR1 SNHLY and CDR2 FYNNEI. Sequenced material: CD4+ T cells sorted from PBMCs, taken 15 days after the yellow fever booster vaccination. This clonotype originated in a man aged 18 to 29 who received the YFV17D yellow fever vaccine. The gene calls are TRBV2 and TRBJ2-1; 10 nucleotides line up with TRBD1. CDR3 loop: CASSGQGAPYNEQFF. CDR3 DNA: TGTGCCAGCAGTGGACAGGGGGCCCCGTACAATGAGCAGTTCTTC.